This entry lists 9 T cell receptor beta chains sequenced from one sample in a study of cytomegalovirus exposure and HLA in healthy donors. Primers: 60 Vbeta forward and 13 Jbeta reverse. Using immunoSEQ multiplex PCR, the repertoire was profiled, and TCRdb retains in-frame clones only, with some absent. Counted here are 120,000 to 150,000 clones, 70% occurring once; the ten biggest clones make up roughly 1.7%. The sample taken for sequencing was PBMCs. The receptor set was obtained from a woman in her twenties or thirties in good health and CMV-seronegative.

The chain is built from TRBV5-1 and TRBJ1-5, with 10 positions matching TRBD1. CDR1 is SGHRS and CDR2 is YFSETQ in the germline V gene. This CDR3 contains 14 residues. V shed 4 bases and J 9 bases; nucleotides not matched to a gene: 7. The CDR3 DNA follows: TGCGCCAGCAGCCCGGGGACAGGGGAAGGGCCCCAGCATTTT. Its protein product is CASSPGTGEGPQHF.

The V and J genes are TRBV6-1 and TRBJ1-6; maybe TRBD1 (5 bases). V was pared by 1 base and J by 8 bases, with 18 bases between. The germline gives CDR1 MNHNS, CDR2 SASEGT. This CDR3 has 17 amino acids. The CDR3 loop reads CASSEGLQAGYDSPLHF. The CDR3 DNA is TGTGCCAGCAGTGAAGGATTGCAGGCAGGGTATGATTCACCCCTCCACTTT.

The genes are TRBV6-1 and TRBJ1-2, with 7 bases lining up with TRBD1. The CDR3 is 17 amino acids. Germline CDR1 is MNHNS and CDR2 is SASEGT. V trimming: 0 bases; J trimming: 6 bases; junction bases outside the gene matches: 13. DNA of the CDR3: TGTGCCAGCAGTGAAGCGTTTGACTCGACAGGGACAAATGGCTACACCTTC. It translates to CASSEAFDSTGTNGYTF.

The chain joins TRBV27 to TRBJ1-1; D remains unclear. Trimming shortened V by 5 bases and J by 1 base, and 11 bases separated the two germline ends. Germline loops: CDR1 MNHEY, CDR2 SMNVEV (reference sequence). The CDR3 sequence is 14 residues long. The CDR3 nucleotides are TGTGCCAGCAGTCGTGGCAATTCGAACACTGAAGCTTTCTTT. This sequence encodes CASSRGNSNTEAFF.

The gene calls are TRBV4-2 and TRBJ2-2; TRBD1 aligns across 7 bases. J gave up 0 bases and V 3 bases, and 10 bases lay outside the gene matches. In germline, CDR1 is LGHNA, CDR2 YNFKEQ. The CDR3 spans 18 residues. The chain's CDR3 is CASSHQHTGTANTGELFF. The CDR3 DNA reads TGTGCCAGCAGCCATCAACATACCGGGACAGCGAACACCGGGGAGCTGTTTTTT.

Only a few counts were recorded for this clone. CDR3 DNA sequence: TGTGCCAGCAGTTACTCGAGCATCTCCTACGAGCAGTACTTC. The encoded protein is CASSYSSISYEQYF. The V call is TRBV6-6, the J call TRBJ2-7; no clear D gene. CDR3 length equals 14 residues. The germline V gene has CDR1 MNHNY and CDR2 SVGAGI (reference sequence). Trimming pared 0 bases from V and 0 bases from J, leaving 6 bases between.

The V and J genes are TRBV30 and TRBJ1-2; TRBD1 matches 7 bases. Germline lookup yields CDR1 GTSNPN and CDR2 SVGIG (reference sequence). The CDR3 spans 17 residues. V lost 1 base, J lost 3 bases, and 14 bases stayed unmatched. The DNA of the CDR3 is TGTGCCTGGAGTGGGGCCGGGACAGCCATCGGATACTATGGCTACACCTTC. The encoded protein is CAWSGAGTAIGYYGYTF.

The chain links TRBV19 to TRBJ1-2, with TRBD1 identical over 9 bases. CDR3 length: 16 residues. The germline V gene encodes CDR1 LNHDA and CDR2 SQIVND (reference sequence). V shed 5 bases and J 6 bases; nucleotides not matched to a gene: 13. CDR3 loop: CASSSALGQGMHGYTF. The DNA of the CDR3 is TGTGCCAGTAGTTCTGCTCTGGGACAGGGTATGCATGGCTACACCTTC. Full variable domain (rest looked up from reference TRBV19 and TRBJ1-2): DGGITQSPKYLFRKEGQNVTLSCEQNLNHDAMYWYRQDPGQGLRLIYYSQIVNDFQKGDIAEGYSVSREKKESFPLTVTSAQKNPTAFYLCASSSALGQGMHGYTFGSGTRLTVV.

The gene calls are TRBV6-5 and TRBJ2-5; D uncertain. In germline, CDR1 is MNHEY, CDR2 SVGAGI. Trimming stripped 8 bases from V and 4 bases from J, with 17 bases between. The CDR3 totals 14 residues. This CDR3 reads CASGYSISIETQYF. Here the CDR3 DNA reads TGTGCCAGCGGATACAGTATTAGTATAGAGACCCAGTACTTC.